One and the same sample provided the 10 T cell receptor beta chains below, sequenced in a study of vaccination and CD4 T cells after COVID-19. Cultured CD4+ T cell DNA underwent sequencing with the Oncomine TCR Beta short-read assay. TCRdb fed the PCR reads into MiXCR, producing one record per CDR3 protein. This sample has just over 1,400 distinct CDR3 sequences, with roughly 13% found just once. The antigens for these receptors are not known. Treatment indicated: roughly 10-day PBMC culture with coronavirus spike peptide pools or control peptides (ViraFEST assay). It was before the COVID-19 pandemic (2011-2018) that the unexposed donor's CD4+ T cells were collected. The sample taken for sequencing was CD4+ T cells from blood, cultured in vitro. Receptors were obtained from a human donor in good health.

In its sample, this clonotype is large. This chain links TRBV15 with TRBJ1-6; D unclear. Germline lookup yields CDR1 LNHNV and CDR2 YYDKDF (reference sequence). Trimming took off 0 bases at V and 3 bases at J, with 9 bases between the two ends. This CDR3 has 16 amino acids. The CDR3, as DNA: TGTGCCACCAGCAGAGATGGCCGGGTCTATAATTCACCCCTCCACTTT. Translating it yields CATSRDGRVYNSPLHF.

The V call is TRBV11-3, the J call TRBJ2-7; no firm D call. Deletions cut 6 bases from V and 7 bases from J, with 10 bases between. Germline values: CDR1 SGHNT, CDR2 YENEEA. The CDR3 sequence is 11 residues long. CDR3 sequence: CASRGSGEQYF. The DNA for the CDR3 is TGTGCCAGCAGGGGGTCCGGGGAGCAGTACTTC.

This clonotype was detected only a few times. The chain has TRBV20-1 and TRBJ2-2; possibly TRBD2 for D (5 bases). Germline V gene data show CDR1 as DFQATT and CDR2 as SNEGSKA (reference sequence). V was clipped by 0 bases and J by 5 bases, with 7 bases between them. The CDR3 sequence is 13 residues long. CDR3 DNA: TGCAGTGCTAGAGAACAGCGGACCGGGGAGCTGTTTTTT. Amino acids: CSAREQRTGELFF.

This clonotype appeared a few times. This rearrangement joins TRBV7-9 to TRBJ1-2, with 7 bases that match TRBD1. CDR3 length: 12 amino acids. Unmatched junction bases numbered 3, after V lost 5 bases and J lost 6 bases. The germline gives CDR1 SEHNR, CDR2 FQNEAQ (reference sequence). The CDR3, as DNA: TGTGCCAGCAGCGATACAGGGGATGGCTACACCTTC. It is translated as CASSDTGDGYTF.

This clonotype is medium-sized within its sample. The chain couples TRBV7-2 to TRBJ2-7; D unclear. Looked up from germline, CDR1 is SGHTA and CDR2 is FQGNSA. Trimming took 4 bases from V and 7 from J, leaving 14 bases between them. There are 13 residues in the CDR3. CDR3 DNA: TGTGCCAGCAGCTCGTGGGCCCCCTCGGAGCAGTACTTC. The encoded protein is CASSSWAPSEQYF. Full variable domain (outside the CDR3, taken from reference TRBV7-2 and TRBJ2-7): GAGVSQSPSNKVTEKGKDVELRCDPISGHTALYWYRQSLGQGLEFLIYFQGNSAPDKSGLPSDRFSAERTGGSVSTLTIQRTQQEDSAVYLCASSSWAPSEQYFGPGTRLTVT.

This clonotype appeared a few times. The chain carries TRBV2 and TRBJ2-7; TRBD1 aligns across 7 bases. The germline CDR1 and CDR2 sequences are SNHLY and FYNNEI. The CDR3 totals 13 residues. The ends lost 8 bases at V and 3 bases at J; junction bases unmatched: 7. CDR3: CASHETGNYEQYF. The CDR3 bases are TGTGCCAGCCATGAGACAGGGAACTACGAGCAGTACTTC.

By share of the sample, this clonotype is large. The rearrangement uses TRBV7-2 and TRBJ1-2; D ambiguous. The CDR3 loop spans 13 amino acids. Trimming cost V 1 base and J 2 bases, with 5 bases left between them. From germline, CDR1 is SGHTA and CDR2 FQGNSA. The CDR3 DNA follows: TGTGCCAGCAGCTTAGGAGGGAACTATGGCTACACCTTC. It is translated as CASSLGGNYGYTF.

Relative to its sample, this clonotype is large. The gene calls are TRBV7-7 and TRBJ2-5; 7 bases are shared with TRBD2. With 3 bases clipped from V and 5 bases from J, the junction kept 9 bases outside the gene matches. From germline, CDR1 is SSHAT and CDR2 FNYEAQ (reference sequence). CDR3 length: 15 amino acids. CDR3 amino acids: CASSFQLGRGETQYF. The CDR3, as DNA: TGTGCCAGCAGCTTCCAACTAGGGCGGGGGGAGACCCAGTACTTC.

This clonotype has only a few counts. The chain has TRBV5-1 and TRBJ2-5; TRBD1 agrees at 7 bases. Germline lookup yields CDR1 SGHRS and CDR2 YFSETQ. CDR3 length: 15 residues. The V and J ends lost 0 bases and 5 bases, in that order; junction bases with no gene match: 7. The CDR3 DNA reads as TGCGCCAGCAGCTTGGAGGCAGGGGGTCTTGAGACCCAGTACTTC. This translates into CASSLEAGGLETQYF. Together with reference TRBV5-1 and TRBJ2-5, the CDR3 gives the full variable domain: KAGVTQTPRYLIKTRGQQVTLSCSPISGHRSVSWYQQTPGQGLQFLFEYFSETQRNKGNFPGRFSGRQFSNSRSEMNVSTLELGDSALYLCASSLEAGGLETQYFGPGTRLLVL.

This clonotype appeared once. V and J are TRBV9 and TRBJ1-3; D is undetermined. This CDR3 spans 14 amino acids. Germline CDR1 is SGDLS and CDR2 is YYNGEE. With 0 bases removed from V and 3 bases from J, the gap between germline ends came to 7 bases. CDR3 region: CASSVGGNGNTIYF. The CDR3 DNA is TGTGCCAGCAGCGTAGGGGGTAATGGAAACACCATATATTTT.